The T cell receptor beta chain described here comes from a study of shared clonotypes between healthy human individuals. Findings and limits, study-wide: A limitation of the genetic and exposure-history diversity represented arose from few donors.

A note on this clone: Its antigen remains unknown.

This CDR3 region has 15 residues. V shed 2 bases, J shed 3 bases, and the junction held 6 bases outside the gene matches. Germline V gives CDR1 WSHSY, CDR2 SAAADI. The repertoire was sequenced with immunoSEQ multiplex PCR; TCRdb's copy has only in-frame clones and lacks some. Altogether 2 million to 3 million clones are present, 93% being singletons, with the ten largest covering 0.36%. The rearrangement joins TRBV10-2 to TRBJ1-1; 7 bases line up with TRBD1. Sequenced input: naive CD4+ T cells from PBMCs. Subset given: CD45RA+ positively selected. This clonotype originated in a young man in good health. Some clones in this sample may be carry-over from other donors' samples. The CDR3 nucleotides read TGCGCCAGCAGTGAGGGTCTAGGACAGGACACTGAAGCTTTCTTT. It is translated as CASSEGLGQDTEAFF.